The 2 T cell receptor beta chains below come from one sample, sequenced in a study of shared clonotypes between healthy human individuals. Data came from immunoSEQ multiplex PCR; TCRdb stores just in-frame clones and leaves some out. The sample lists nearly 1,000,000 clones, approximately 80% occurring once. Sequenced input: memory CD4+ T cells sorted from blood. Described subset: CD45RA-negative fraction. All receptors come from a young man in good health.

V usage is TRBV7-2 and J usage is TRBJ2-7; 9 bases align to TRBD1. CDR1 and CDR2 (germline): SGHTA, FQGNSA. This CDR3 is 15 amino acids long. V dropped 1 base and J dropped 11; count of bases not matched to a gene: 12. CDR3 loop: CASSLGSGQGSTEYF. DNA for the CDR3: TGTGCCAGCAGCTTAGGCTCGGGACAGGGATCTACGGAGTACTTC.

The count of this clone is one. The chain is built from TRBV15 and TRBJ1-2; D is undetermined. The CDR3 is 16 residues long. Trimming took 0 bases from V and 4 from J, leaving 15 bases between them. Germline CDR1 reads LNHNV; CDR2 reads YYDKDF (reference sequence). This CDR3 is CATSRDKASFIYGYTF. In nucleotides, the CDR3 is TGTGCCACCAGCAGAGATAAGGCCAGCTTCATCTATGGCTACACCTTC.